This TCR beta chain comes out of a study of OX40 agonist ivuxolimab in advanced cancers. Comment on this clone: Other nucleotide sequences from this sample produce the same CDR3.

Here immunoSEQ multiplex PCR was the method, and the copy in TCRdb shows in-frame clones only, minus some. The sample includes some 62,000 clones, 80% to 95% of them seen just once. Trimming stripped 0 bases from V and 0 bases from J, with 6 bases between. The CDR3 length is 15 residues. CDR1 LGHNA and CDR2 YSLEER come from the germline V gene. The clonotype was recovered from an adult with an advanced solid tumor such as melanoma, head and neck, liver or kidney cancer. The material was CD4+ or CD8+ T cells sorted from blood, obtained in a trial of the OX40 agonist ivuxolimab. The chain couples TRBV4-3 to TRBJ1-5; no clear D gene. This CDR3 is CASSQDRSSNQPQHF. In DNA, the CDR3 is TGCGCCAGCAGCCAAGATCGGAGTAGCAATCAGCCCCAGCATTTT.